Shown below are 27 T cell receptor beta chains from a single sample sequenced in a study of identical twins. TCRdb used MiXCR to reprocess the 5' RACE reads, holding one entry per CDR3 protein. The table includes hundreds of thousands of distinct CDR3 sequences, roughly 8% detected once. These records were also assigned to another study, of yellow fever vaccine responses in identical twins.

Sequencing was performed on PBMCs. These TCRs come from a woman younger than 30 in good health.

The CDR3 sequence is CASSLQGVYEQYF. CDR3 bases: TGTGCCAGCAGTCTTCAGGGTGTCTACGAGCAGTACTTC. The rearrangement joins TRBV28 to TRBJ2-7, with TRBD1 as a possible D gene (5 bases). CDR1 is MDHEN and CDR2 is SYDVKM in the germline V gene. V shed 5 bases and J shed 3 bases, with 11 bases lying between them. This CDR3 spans 13 amino acids.

This clonotype was counted ten times or more. The chain employs TRBV10-3 and TRBJ2-1; possibly TRBD1 for D (6 bases). V was clipped by 5 bases and J by 4 bases, with 15 bases between them. CDR1 and CDR2 from the germline V gene are ENHRY and SYGVKD. CDR3 size: 15 residues. The CDR3 bases are TGTGCCATCAGTACAGGGATGCGGCAGTACAATGAGCAGTTCTTC. Protein sequence: CAISTGMRQYNEQFF.

V gene TRBV28 combines with J gene TRBJ1-6; D unresolved. With 6 bases removed from V and 7 bases from J, the gap between germline ends came to 10 bases. Germline V gene lookup returns CDR1 MDHEN and CDR2 SYDVKM. The CDR3 extends over 13 amino acids. As DNA, the CDR3 is TGTGCCAGCAGCCTTATTCAGAATTCACCCCTCCACTTT. As protein: CASSLIQNSPLHF.

CDR3 bases: TGCGCCAGCAGCGGCCTTATGGGGACAAGAAACTCCTACGAGCAGTACTTC. Translating it yields CASSGLMGTRNSYEQYF. The chain is built from TRBV5-1 and TRBJ2-7; perhaps TRBD1 as D (6 bases). The CDR3 loop spans 17 amino acids. The germline V and J ends were trimmed by 4 bases and 0 bases, with 20 bases remaining between them. CDR1 is SGHRS and CDR2 is YFSETQ in the germline V gene. Full variable domain (outside the CDR3, taken from reference TRBV5-1 and TRBJ2-7): KAGVTQTPRYLIKTRGQQVTLSCSPISGHRSVSWYQQTPGQGLQFLFEYFSETQRNKGNFPGRFSGRQFSNSRSEMNVSTLELGDSALYLCASSGLMGTRNSYEQYFGPGTRLTVT.

This clonotype turned up a few times. The rearrangement links TRBV6-5 to TRBJ1-5; the D is unclear. Trimming took off 2 bases at V and 1 base at J, with 3 bases between the two ends. The germline V gene encodes CDR1 MNHEY and CDR2 SVGAGI. The CDR3 spans 13 residues. The CDR3, as DNA: TGTGCCAGCAGTTACGACAGCAATCAGCCCCAGCATTTT. Translated: CASSYDSNQPQHF.

There are many counts of this clonotype. The CDR3 loop reads CASSPNRESWDSPLHF. In DNA form, the CDR3 reads TGTGCCAGCAGCCCGAACAGGGAATCATGGGATTCACCCCTCCACTTT. The V gene is TRBV6-1, the J gene TRBJ1-6; tentative D call: TRBD1 (6 bases). The CDR3 is made up of 16 amino acids. CDR1 and CDR2 (germline): MNHNS, SASEGT. V was shortened by 6 bases and J by 8 bases, with 20 bases between the two germline ends.

This clonotype was detected only a few times. The chain joins TRBV12-3 or TRBV12-4 to TRBJ2-7, with TRBD2 matching over 9 bases. V lost 7 bases and J lost 0; bases outside the gene matches: 7. This CDR3 is 15 amino acids long. The CDR3 sequence is CASTNRRGGSYEQYF. CDR3 coding DNA: TGTGCCAGCACAAATAGGCGGGGGGGCTCCTACGAGCAGTACTTC.

This clonotype has at least ten counts. CDR3 amino acids: CASSPTTSRGEQYF. CDR3 nucleotides: TGTGCCAGCAGCCCTACGACTAGCCGGGGCGAGCAGTACTTC. V is TRBV14 and J is TRBJ2-7; 7 bases are shared with TRBD2. The CDR3 extends over 14 amino acids. J gave up 6 bases and V 4 bases, and 9 bases lay outside the gene matches. Germline V CDR1 and CDR2: SGHDN, FVKESK. The full variable domain, in which reference TRBV14 and TRBJ2-7 provide the parts outside the CDR3, is EAGVTQFPSHSVIEKGQTVTLRCDPISGHDNLYWYRRVMGKEIKFLLHFVKESKQDESGMPNNRFLAERTGGTYSTLKVQPAELEDSGVYFCASSPTTSRGEQYFGPGTRLTVT.

This clonotype was recorded a few times. The gene calls are TRBV12-3 or TRBV12-4 and TRBJ2-1; no reliable D call. Trimming shortened V by 6 bases and J by 5 bases, and 20 bases separated the two germline ends. The CDR3 has 16 residues. In nucleotides, the CDR3 is TGTGCCAGCAGGCCCCTTCTAGAGAGTTGGGACAATGAGCAGTTCTTC. Translated: CASRPLLESWDNEQFF.

The gene calls are TRBV7-2 and TRBJ2-3; maybe TRBD1 (5 bases). CDR1 is SGHTA, CDR2 FQGNSA, per germline. This CDR3 has 14 amino acids. The germline V and J ends were trimmed by 5 bases and 8 bases, with 17 bases remaining between them. The CDR3 DNA follows: TGTGCCAGCAGCCCCTGGGTGGTGCAGGGTACGCAGTATTTT. Translated, it gives CASSPWVVQGTQYF.

This clonotype came up a few times. The chain is built from TRBV30 and TRBJ2-3; 7 bases map to TRBD2. The CDR3 has 15 amino acids. Germline values: CDR1 GTSNPN, CDR2 SVGIG (reference sequence). V gave up 1 base and J gave up 5 bases; unmatched junction bases: 9. The CDR3 nucleotides are TGTGCCTGGAGTGGGCTAATGGGGGGGAAAGATACGCAGTATTTT. It codes for CAWSGLMGGKDTQYF.

This clonotype was seen many times. The chain recombines TRBV12-3 or TRBV12-4 with TRBJ2-1; the D gene is possibly TRBD2 (6 bases). V was trimmed by 3 bases and J by 8 bases, leaving 17 bases between them. The CDR3 extends over 15 amino acids. Here the CDR3 reads CASSFGTAVGDEQFF. CDR3 nucleotides: TGTGCCAGCAGTTTCGGGACTGCGGTGGGCGATGAGCAGTTCTTC.

The chain uses TRBV7-6 and TRBJ2-5; possible D gene TRBD2, 6 bases. The CDR3 runs 16 residues. The germline V and J ends were trimmed by 1 base and 5 bases, with 17 bases remaining between them. Germline CDR1 is SGHVS and CDR2 is FNYEAQ. The DNA of the CDR3 is TGTGCCAGCAGCTTAGAATTCAGCGGAGGGGAGGAGACCCAGTACTTC. Translating it yields CASSLEFSGGEETQYF.

A few counts support this clonotype. The chain employs TRBV24-1 and TRBJ2-2; a weak D match, TRBD1 (7 bases). Per germline, CDR1 KGHDR and CDR2 SFDVKD. Deletions cut 9 bases from V and 5 bases from J, with 12 bases between. The CDR3 length is 13 residues. The CDR3 here is CATRRGQTGELFF. The CDR3 DNA follows: TGTGCCACCCGGAGGGGGCAAACCGGGGAGCTGTTTTTT.

In its sample, this clonotype was seen a few times. J is TRBJ2-7 and V is TRBV25-1; D is uncertain. The CDR3 consists of 10 residues. Germline CDR1 is MGHDK and CDR2 is SYGVNS. The ends were cut back, 8 bases at V and 6 bases at J, with 8 bases in the middle. CDR3 in DNA: TGTGCCAGCCCCCGGCCCGAGCAGTACTTC. It translates to CASPRPEQYF.

V gene TRBV7-2 combines with J gene TRBJ1-5; D unclear. Trimming removed 5 bases at V and 9 bases at J, with 14 bases between. Looked up from germline, CDR1 is SGHTA and CDR2 is FQGNSA. The CDR3 is 13 amino acids. The CDR3 nucleotides read TGTGCCAGCAGCCTAGGTGCGTGGGGGCCCCAGCATTTT. Its translation is CASSLGAWGPQHF.

The V and J genes are TRBV7-2 and TRBJ2-1; perhaps TRBD2 as D (7 bases). The CDR3 is made up of 17 amino acids. CDR1 is SGHTA and CDR2 is FQGNSA in the germline V gene. V was cut by 5 bases and J by 8 bases, with 25 bases left in between. CDR3 DNA: TGTGCCAGCAGCGCGGAACTAGCGACTAAAGGGGGGCATGAGCAGTTCTTC. As protein: CASSAELATKGGHEQFF.

This clonotype was observed at least ten times. J is TRBJ2-4 and V is TRBV12-3 or TRBV12-4, with 8 bases lining up with TRBD1. With 6 bases clipped from V and 2 bases from J, the junction kept 3 bases outside the gene matches. CDR3 length: 14 residues. CDR3 sequence (DNA): TGTGCCAGCAGAAGACAGGGGCCCAAAAACATTCAGTACTTC. Its translation: CASRRQGPKNIQYF.

This clonotype was counted many times. The rearrangement links TRBV28 to TRBJ1-6; 7 bases map to TRBD1. J gave up 7 bases and V 6 bases, and 9 bases lay outside the gene matches. Germline V gives CDR1 MDHEN, CDR2 SYDVKM. This CDR3 has 15 amino acids. This CDR3 reads CASRVRQGGNSPLHF. CDR3 DNA: TGTGCCAGCAGAGTTAGACAGGGCGGAAATTCACCCCTCCACTTT.

The genes are TRBV5-6 and TRBJ1-1; D is unclear. CDR3 length: 14 amino acids. Trimming shortened V by 0 bases and J by 4 bases, and 10 bases separated the two germline ends. Germline V gene data show CDR1 as SGHDT and CDR2 as YYEEEE. The CDR3 loop reads CASSLVGPATEAFF. The DNA of the CDR3 is TGTGCCAGCAGCTTGGTAGGGCCTGCCACTGAAGCTTTCTTT.

V gene TRBV20-1 combines with J gene TRBJ2-4; possible D gene TRBD1, 5 bases. Between the trimmed V and J ends, which lost 6 bases and 2 bases, there was a span of 17 bases. CDR1 DFQATT and CDR2 SNEGSKA come from the germline V gene (reference sequence). The CDR3 is 15 amino acids. CDR3 bases: TGCAGTGCCCCCAGGGTTAGGCATACCAAAAACATTCAGTACTTC. Protein: CSAPRVRHTKNIQYF.

As for this clonotype: As the CDR3 is not closed by the conserved phenylalanine or tryptophan, this likely results from a read error. Because the CDR3's place on the DNA is in doubt, the DNA is left out and the CDR3 is given as listed by TCRdb. This rearrangement joins TRBV5-1 to TRBJ2-2; the DNA was not used to check the table's D call, TRBD1. CDR1 is SGHRS and CDR2 is YFSETQ in the germline V gene. Ends included, the CDR3 has 9 residues. This chain's CDR3 is CASSFCGQA.

This clonotype was seen repeatedly, ten times or more. The rearrangement links TRBV29-1 to TRBJ1-1, with no clear D. The CDR3 extends over 13 amino acids. Trimming left V 2 bases short and J 0 bases short, with 7 bases between. The germline V gene has CDR1 SQVTM and CDR2 ANQGSEA. CDR3 in DNA: TGCAGCGTTGAACCCAGGATGAACACTGAAGCTTTCTTT. This gives the protein CSVEPRMNTEAFF.

In this sample, this clonotype turned up many times. The gene calls are TRBV2 and TRBJ2-5; 11 nucleotides match TRBD2. The CDR3 loop spans 16 amino acids. V gave up 5 bases and J gave up 1 base; unmatched junction bases: 6. CDR1 SNHLY and CDR2 FYNNEI come from the germline V gene. CDR3 sequence: CASSLPTSGVQETQYF. Here the CDR3 DNA reads TGTGCCAGCAGTCTCCCGACTAGCGGGGTCCAAGAGACCCAGTACTTC.

This clonotype was counted only a few times. CDR3 nucleotides: TGTGCCAGCAGCCCACGGACAGGGGGCAGCGAGCAGTACTTC. Amino acid sequence: CASSPRTGGSEQYF. The V gene is TRBV3-1, the J gene TRBJ2-7; TRBD1 agrees at 11 bases. Germline trimming cut 4 bases from V and 6 bases from J; bases unmatched to any gene: 5. The CDR3 sequence is 14 residues long. CDR1 is LGHDT, CDR2 YNNKEL, per germline (reference sequence).

Notes on this clonotype: This could be a read error, since a much larger clone is one nucleotide away. The chain couples TRBV29-1 to TRBJ2-3; TRBD1 might be the D (6 bases). The CDR3 runs 11 residues. In germline, CDR1 is SQVTM, CDR2 ANQGSEA. This chain's CDR3 is CGFYRADTQYF. Written as DNA, the CDR3 is TGCGGCTTTTACAGGGCAGATACGCAGTATTTT.

This clonotype has a count of ten or more. This sequence joins TRBV6-1 and TRBJ2-3, with 9 bases identical to TRBD2. Germline trimming cut 6 bases from V and 2 bases from J; bases unmatched to any gene: 6. CDR3 size: 15 residues. Germline lookup yields CDR1 MNHNS and CDR2 SASEGT. For the CDR3, the DNA is TGTGCCAGCAGGGGTAGCGGGGGACACACAGATACGCAGTATTTT. Translation: CASRGSGGHTDTQYF.